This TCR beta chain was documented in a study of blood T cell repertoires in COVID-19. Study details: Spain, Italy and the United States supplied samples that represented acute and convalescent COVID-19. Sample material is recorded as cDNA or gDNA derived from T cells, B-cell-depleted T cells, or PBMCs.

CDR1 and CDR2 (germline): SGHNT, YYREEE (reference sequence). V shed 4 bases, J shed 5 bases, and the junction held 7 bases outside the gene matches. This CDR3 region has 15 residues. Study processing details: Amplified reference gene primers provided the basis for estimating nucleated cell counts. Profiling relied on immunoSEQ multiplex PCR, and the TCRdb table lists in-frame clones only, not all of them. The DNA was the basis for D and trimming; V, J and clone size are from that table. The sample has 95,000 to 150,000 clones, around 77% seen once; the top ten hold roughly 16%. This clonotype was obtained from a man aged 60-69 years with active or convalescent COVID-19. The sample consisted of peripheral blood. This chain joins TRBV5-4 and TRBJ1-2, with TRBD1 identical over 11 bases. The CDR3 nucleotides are TGTGCCAGCAGCGCCAGGACAGGGGGCAGTTATGGCTACACCTTC. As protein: CASSARTGGSYGYTF.